One TCR beta chain is described in this entry. Per the germline V gene, CDR1 is DFQATT and CDR2 is SNEGSKA (reference sequence). V was cut by 2 bases and J by 2 bases, with 16 bases left in between. The CDR3 is 15 amino acids. The data are from a study of human T cells and chemical hapten exposure. The time point was: patch test 3, about 24 weeks after DPC sensitization. Treatment defined: therapeutic diphenylcyclopropenone sensitization with weekly scalp DPC. TCRdb analysed the RACE reads with MiXCR anew, one entry per CDR3 protein. The sample holds some 91,000 distinct CDR3 sequences, 27% seen once. This receptor was identified in a man between 35 and 55 years old with alopecia areata. Some clones in this sample may be carry-over from other donors' samples. The chain has TRBV20-1 and TRBJ2-7; the D gene could be TRBD1 or TRBD2 (5 bases each). The specimen comprised whole blood, sampled in connection with sensitization to the hapten diphenylcyclopropenone (DPC). In nucleotides, the CDR3 is TGCAGTGCTAGATCGCCAGGGAGTTCGGCCTACGAGCAGTACTTC. This encodes CSARSPGSSAYEQYF.